Shown below are 28 T cell receptor beta chains from a single sample sequenced in a study of spatial heterogeneity in lung cancer. Described time point: sample taken at primary tumor resection. Sequencing covered unsorted whole RNA taken from tumor, nontumor lung or frozen PBMC. TCRdb independently ran MiXCR on the 5' RACE reads; one entry per CDR3 protein. This sample yields 35,000 to 55,000 distinct CDR3 sequences, of which approximately 14% are seen a single time; 55% to 65% belongs to the top ten. The material was PBMCs, obtained at surgery. The receptors stem from a male donor with early-stage non-small cell lung cancer.

To note about this clonotype: The CDR3 end shows no conserved phenylalanine or tryptophan, and so a read error is likely. V gene TRBV7-9 combines with J gene TRBJ1-6; D uncertain. The CDR3 sequence is 13 residues long. Between the trimmed V and J ends, which lost 5 bases and 8 bases, there was a span of 10 bases. Germline loops: CDR1 SEHNR, CDR2 FQNEAQ (reference sequence). The CDR3 DNA reads TGTGCCAGCAGCGGGGAAGGGTATTCACCCCTCCACTTG. This codes for CASSGEGYSPLHL.

This clonotype was observed a few times. V and J are TRBV5-1 and TRBJ2-1; the D gene is possibly TRBD1 (6 bases). The CDR3 is made up of 13 amino acids. Trimming left V 4 bases short and J 7 bases short, with 12 bases between. CDR1 and CDR2 from the germline V gene are SGHRS and YFSETQ. CDR3: CASSPGDVNEQFF. In DNA form, the CDR3 reads TGCGCCAGCAGCCCAGGGGACGTGAATGAGCAGTTCTTC.

This clonotype was detected ten times or more. V usage is TRBV20-1 and J usage is TRBJ2-3; D remains ambiguous. V was shortened by 0 bases and J by 1 base, with 5 bases between the two germline ends. The germline CDR1 and CDR2 sequences are DFQATT and SNEGSKA (reference sequence). The CDR3 sequence is 13 residues long. The DNA of the CDR3 is TGCAGTGCTAGAGATTTTCGCACAGATACGCAGTATTTT. It encodes CSARDFRTDTQYF.

This clonotype was counted at least ten times. The V and J genes are TRBV5-5 and TRBJ1-5; 8 bases align to TRBD1. V trimming: 1 base; J trimming: 5 bases; junction bases outside the gene matches: 5. In germline, CDR1 is SGHKS, CDR2 YYEKEE (reference sequence). CDR3 length: 15 amino acids. The CDR3 loop is CASSLRTGQDQPQHF. The CDR3 DNA is TGTGCCAGCAGCTTGAGGACAGGGCAAGATCAGCCCCAGCATTTT. Full variable domain (rest looked up from reference TRBV5-5 and TRBJ1-5): DAGVTQSPTHLIKTRGQQVTLRCSPISGHKSVSWYQQVLGQGPQFIFQYYEKEERGRGNFPDRFSARQFPNYSSELNVNALLLGDSALYLCASSLRTGQDQPQHFGDGTRLSIL.

The V call is TRBV6-6, the J call TRBJ2-1; 11 nucleotides match TRBD2. CDR3 length: 13 amino acids. Germline assignment: CDR1 MNHNY and CDR2 SVGAGI (reference sequence). V shed 8 bases and J 9 bases; nucleotides not matched to a gene: 6. The CDR3 spells CASARTSGFEQFF. In DNA, the CDR3 is TGTGCCAGCGCCCGGACTAGCGGGTTTGAGCAGTTCTTC.

J is TRBJ2-5 and V is TRBV28; D may be TRBD1 (6 bases). CDR3 size: 14 residues. Trimming took off 5 bases at V and 5 bases at J, with 15 bases between the two ends. CDR1 and CDR2 from the germline V gene are MDHEN and SYDVKM. The CDR3 region has the DNA TGTGCCAGCAGTAGAGCAGGGGTTGGGGAGACCCAGTACTTC. The encoded protein is CASSRAGVGETQYF.

The CDR3 DNA is TGTGCCAGCAGTTTGCGACTAGCGGGGTTGCGCCCCTACGAGCAGTACTTC. Translation gives CASSLRLAGLRPYEQYF. The gene calls are TRBV12-3 or TRBV12-4 and TRBJ2-7, with 11 bases aligning to TRBD2. This CDR3 contains 17 residues. The ends lost 3 bases at V and 2 bases at J; junction bases unmatched: 9.

This clonotype was counted many times. This chain connects TRBV7-3 to TRBJ2-3, with 7 bases matching TRBD2. Germline loops: CDR1 SGHTA, CDR2 FQGTGA. The length of the CDR3 is 14 residues. With V trimmed by 6 bases and J by 4 bases, 7 bases remained unmatched. CDR3 in DNA: TGTGCCAGCAGGCGCGGGAGATCGGCAGATACGCAGTATTTT. Translation: CASRRGRSADTQYF.

The rearrangement uses TRBV6-5 and TRBJ1-4; D remains ambiguous. Between the trimmed V and J ends, which lost 6 bases and 2 bases, there was a span of 13 bases. Germline CDR1 is MNHEY and CDR2 is SVGAGI. CDR3 length: 15 residues. The CDR3 nucleotides read TGTGCCAGCAGCCGCTCTCGAGTGACTAATGAAAAACTGTTTTTT. Translation gives CASSRSRVTNEKLFF.

The chain is built from TRBV20-1 and TRBJ2-1; D is possibly TRBD1 (6 bases). The CDR3 length is 13 residues. From germline, CDR1 is DFQATT and CDR2 SNEGSKA (reference sequence). Trimming shortened V by 4 bases and J by 4 bases, and 11 bases separated the two germline ends. The CDR3 loop reads CSATADRYNEQFF. The CDR3 DNA reads TGCAGTGCTACCGCGGACAGATACAATGAGCAGTTCTTC.

This clonotype occurred many times. The V call is TRBV20-1, the J call TRBJ2-3; TRBD2 matches 13 bases. The CDR3 loop spans 13 amino acids. V was pared by 3 bases and J by 6 bases, with 0 bases of the junction left unmatched. CDR1 DFQATT and CDR2 SNEGSKA come from the germline V gene (reference sequence). The DNA of the CDR3 is TGCAGTGCTAGGACTAGCGGGGGGGATACGCAGTATTTT. Residues: CSARTSGGDTQYF.

Only a few counts were recorded for this clonotype. The V gene is TRBV4-2, the J gene TRBJ2-3, with 8 bases matching TRBD2. The CDR3 is 16 amino acids. Germline V gives CDR1 LGHNA, CDR2 YNFKEQ. After removal of 1 base from V and 1 base from J, the junction contained 4 bases not matched to a gene. CDR3 DNA: TGTGCCAGCAGCCAAGGCCGGGGGGGCGGCACAGATACGCAGTATTTT. Its protein product is CASSQGRGGGTDTQYF.

At least ten counts were recorded for this clonotype. The CDR3 spells CASSLFSTGGDETQYF. The CDR3 nucleotides read TGTGCCAGCAGCTTGTTTAGCACAGGAGGGGATGAGACCCAGTACTTC. The V and J genes are TRBV5-6 and TRBJ2-5, with a tentative D call TRBD2 (6 bases). CDR1 and CDR2 from the germline V gene are SGHDT and YYEEEE. The V end was cut by 1 base, the J end by 5 bases, with 18 bases between. The CDR3 runs 16 residues. The full variable domain, in which reference TRBV5-6 and TRBJ2-5 provide the parts outside the CDR3, is DAGVTQSPTHLIKTRGQQVTLRCSPKSGHDTVSWYQQALGQGPQFIFQYYEEEERQRGNFPDRFSGHQFPNYSSELNVNALLLGDSALYLCASSLFSTGGDETQYFGPGTRLLVL.

This clonotype has a handful of counts. DNA of the CDR3: TGCGCCAGCAGCTTTTTCGGCAGGGGAGATGGCAATGAGCAGTTCTTC. Protein: CASSFFGRGDGNEQFF. This sequence joins TRBV5-1 and TRBJ2-1; possibly TRBD1 for D (6 bases). CDR1 and CDR2 from the germline V gene are SGHRS and YFSETQ. The CDR3 has 16 amino acids. V lost 2 bases to trimming and J lost 6 bases, with 18 bases between them.

Details on this clonotype: A read error may be the cause here, since a much bigger clone is one base away. This rearrangement joins TRBV5-6 to TRBJ1-6; D is uncertain. The CDR3 loop spans 13 amino acids. Germline V gene data show CDR1 as SGHDT and CDR2 as YYEEEE. The CDR3 DNA reads TGTGCCAGCGCCAGCTCCTATAATTCACCCCTCTACTTT. It translates to CASASSYNSPLYF.

This clonotype was observed a handful of times. The chain links TRBV4-3 to TRBJ2-3; D possibly matches TRBD1 or TRBD2 (5 bases each). Germline V CDR1 and CDR2: LGHNA, YSLEER. Trimming stripped 0 bases from V and 6 bases from J, with 13 bases between. This CDR3 has 15 amino acids. The CDR3 protein is CASSQDTGGFDTQYF. In DNA, the CDR3 is TGCGCCAGCAGCCAAGATACAGGAGGTTTCGATACGCAGTATTTT.

This clonotype was seen ten or more times. The rearrangement uses TRBV7-3 and TRBJ2-6; D uncertain. Germline V gene lookup returns CDR1 SGHTA and CDR2 FQGTGA. This CDR3 region has 17 residues. V shed 0 bases and J shed 0 bases, with 9 bases lying between them. In DNA, the CDR3 is TGTGCCAGCAGCTTAACGGCCTTCCGCTCTGGGGCCAACGTCCTGACTTTC. Its protein product is CASSLTAFRSGANVLTF.

The chain combines TRBV6-2 or TRBV6-3 with TRBJ2-2, with D tentatively TRBD1 or TRBD2 (6 bases each). The germline V gene encodes CDR1 MNHEY and CDR2 SVGEGT. Trimming took off 5 bases at V and 4 bases at J, with 20 bases between the two ends. This CDR3 comprises 17 residues. DNA of the CDR3: TGTGCCAGCAGTCCCGCTAAGGGGGAGGACTTCACCGGGGAGCTGTTTTTT. Its translation is CASSPAKGEDFTGELFF.

This clonotype showed up many times. The genes are TRBV20-1 and TRBJ2-1, with TRBD2 identical over 13 bases. The CDR3 covers 17 residues. The V gene end was trimmed by 0 bases and the J gene end by 7 bases; junction bases not matched to a gene: 9. The germline V gene encodes CDR1 DFQATT and CDR2 SNEGSKA (reference sequence). The CDR3 reads CSARDPRTSGSRNEQFF. The CDR3 region has the DNA TGCAGTGCTAGAGACCCTCGGACTAGCGGGAGCAGGAATGAGCAGTTCTTC.

In this sample, this clonotype turned up many times. This rearrangement joins TRBV6-1 to TRBJ1-1; D unclear. V was clipped by 6 bases and J by 1 base, with 9 bases between them. The CDR3 has 13 amino acids. Germline CDR1 reads MNHNS; CDR2 reads SASEGT. CDR3: CASSLLGNTEAFF. In DNA form, the CDR3 reads TGTGCCAGCAGCCTTCTAGGGAACACTGAAGCTTTCTTT.

In this sample, this clonotype turned up a few times. The gene calls are TRBV6-6 and TRBJ1-3; the D is unclear. CDR3 length: 14 residues. Looked up from germline, CDR1 is MNHNY and CDR2 is SVGAGI (reference sequence). Trimming took off 6 bases at V and 3 bases at J, with 12 bases between the two ends. The CDR3 spells CASSPIALGNTIYF. The CDR3 region has the DNA TGTGCCAGCAGCCCTATCGCTCTTGGAAACACCATATATTTT.

This clonotype was detected a few times. The V and J genes are TRBV7-6 and TRBJ1-2; D remains ambiguous. The CDR3 spans 14 residues. Deletions cut 5 bases from V and 2 bases from J, with 12 bases between. CDR1 SGHVS and CDR2 FNYEAQ come from the germline V gene. Here the CDR3 reads CASSKNIDNYGYTF. CDR3 DNA: TGTGCCAGCAGCAAAAATATCGACAACTATGGCTACACCTTC. Full variable domain (missing parts from reference TRBV7-6 and TRBJ1-2): GAGVSQSPRYKVTKRGQDVALRCDPISGHVSLYWYRQALGQGPEFLTYFNYEAQQDKSGLPNDRFSAERPEGSISTLTIQRTEQRDSAMYRCASSKNIDNYGYTFGSGTRLTVV.

The V call is TRBV27, the J call TRBJ1-3; no clear D. Per germline, CDR1 MNHEY and CDR2 SMNVEV (reference sequence). Trimming stripped 9 bases from V and 0 bases from J, with 15 bases between. The CDR3 covers 15 residues. CDR3 residues: CASSTGRTSGNTIYF. In nucleotides, the CDR3 is TGTGCCAGTTCCACCGGACGGACCTCTGGAAACACCATATATTTT.

The V call is TRBV6-1, the J call TRBJ2-2, with TRBD1 as a possible D gene (6 bases). Trimming took off 5 bases at V and 4 bases at J, with 14 bases between the two ends. The CDR3 totals 15 residues. Germline values: CDR1 MNHNS, CDR2 SASEGT. The CDR3 reads CASSFTGMGTGELFF. In DNA form, the CDR3 reads TGTGCCAGCAGTTTTACAGGGATGGGCACCGGGGAGCTGTTTTTT.

This clonotype has at least ten counts. V usage is TRBV7-2 and J usage is TRBJ2-3; 11 positions match TRBD2. Trimming at V came to 3 bases and at J to 10 bases, leaving 0 bases not matched to a gene. The CDR3 spans 12 residues. Germline-derived CDR1 and CDR2 are SGHTA and FQGNSA. CDR3 loop: CASSLTSGAQYF. The CDR3 DNA is TGTGCCAGCAGCTTGACTAGCGGGGCGCAGTATTTT.

V usage is TRBV6-1 and J usage is TRBJ2-1; D ambiguous. In germline, CDR1 is MNHNS, CDR2 SASEGT. This CDR3 has 13 amino acids. The V gene lost 6 bases and the J gene lost 4 bases, with 10 bases spanning the gap. CDR3: CASSPMRYNEQFF. The CDR3 DNA reads TGTGCCAGCAGCCCCATGAGGTACAATGAGCAGTTCTTC.

This chain links TRBV29-1 with TRBJ1-4; maybe TRBD1 (6 bases). V lost 5 bases to trimming and J lost 7 bases, with 14 bases between them. This CDR3 comprises 13 residues. Germline CDR1 and CDR2: SQVTM and ANQGSEA. CDR3 DNA: TGCAGCGTTTTTCTATCAGGGGTTGAAAAACTGTTTTTT. Translated: CSVFLSGVEKLFF.

V is TRBV3-1 and J is TRBJ1-5, with TRBD1 as a possible D gene (5 bases). V dropped 1 base and J dropped 5 bases, with 12 bases sitting between them. The length of the CDR3 is 15 residues. The germline V gene has CDR1 LGHDT and CDR2 YNNKEL (reference sequence). The CDR3 spells CASSQGTGGDQPQHF. In DNA form, the CDR3 reads TGTGCCAGCAGCCAAGGGACCGGGGGTGATCAGCCCCAGCATTTT.